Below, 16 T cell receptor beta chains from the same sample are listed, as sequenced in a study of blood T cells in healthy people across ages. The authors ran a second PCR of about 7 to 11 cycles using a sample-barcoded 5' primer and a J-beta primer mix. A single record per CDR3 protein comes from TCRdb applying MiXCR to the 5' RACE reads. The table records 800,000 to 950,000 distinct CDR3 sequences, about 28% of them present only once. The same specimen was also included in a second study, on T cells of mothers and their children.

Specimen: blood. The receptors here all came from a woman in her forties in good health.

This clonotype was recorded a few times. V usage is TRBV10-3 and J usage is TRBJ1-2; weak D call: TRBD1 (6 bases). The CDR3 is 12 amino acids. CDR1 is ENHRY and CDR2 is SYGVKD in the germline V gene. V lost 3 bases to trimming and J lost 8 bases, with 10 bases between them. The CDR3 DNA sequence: TGTGCCATCAGTGACCACAGGGAAGGCTACACCTTC. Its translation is CAISDHREGYTF.

The CDR3 reads CASSVGLGQGPEKLFF. In DNA form, the CDR3 reads TGTGCCAGCAGCGTAGGCTTGGGACAGGGGCCTGAAAAACTGTTTTTT. This sequence joins TRBV9 and TRBJ1-4, with 10 bases aligning to TRBD1. Trimming cost V 0 bases and J 7 bases; bases outside gene matches: 6. The CDR3 is made up of 16 amino acids. The germline V gene has CDR1 SGDLS and CDR2 YYNGEE.

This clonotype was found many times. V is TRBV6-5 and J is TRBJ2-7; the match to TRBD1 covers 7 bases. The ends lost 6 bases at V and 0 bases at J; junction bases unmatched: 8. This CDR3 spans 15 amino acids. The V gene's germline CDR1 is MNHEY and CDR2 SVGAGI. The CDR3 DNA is TGTGCCAGCAGACTCGGACAGGCGATCTCCTACGAGCAGTACTTC. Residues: CASRLGQAISYEQYF.

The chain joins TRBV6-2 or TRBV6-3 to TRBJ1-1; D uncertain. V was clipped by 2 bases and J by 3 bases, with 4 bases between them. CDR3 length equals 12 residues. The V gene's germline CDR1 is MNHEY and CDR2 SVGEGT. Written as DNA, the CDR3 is TGTGCCAGCAGTTACAAGGACACTGAAGCTTTCTTT. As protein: CASSYKDTEAFF.

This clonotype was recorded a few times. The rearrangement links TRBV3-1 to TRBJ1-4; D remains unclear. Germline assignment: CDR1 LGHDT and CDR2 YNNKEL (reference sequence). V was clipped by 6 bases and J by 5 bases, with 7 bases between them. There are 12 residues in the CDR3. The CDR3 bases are TGTGCCAGCAGGCCCATGAATGAAAAACTGTTTTTT. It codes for CASRPMNEKLFF. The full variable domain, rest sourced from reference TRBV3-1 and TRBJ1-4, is DTAVSQTPKYLVTQMGNDKSIKCEQNLGHDTMYWYKQDSKKFLKIMFSYNNKELIINETVPNRFSPKSPDKAHLNLHINSLELGDSAVYFCASRPMNEKLFFGSGTQLSVL.

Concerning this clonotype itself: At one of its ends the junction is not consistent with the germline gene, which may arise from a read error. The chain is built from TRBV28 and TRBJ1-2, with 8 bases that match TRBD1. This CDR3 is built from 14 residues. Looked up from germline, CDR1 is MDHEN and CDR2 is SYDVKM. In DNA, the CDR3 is TGTGTCAGCAGACCTGGGACAGGCCGCTATGGCTACACCTTC. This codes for CVSRPGTGRYGYTF.

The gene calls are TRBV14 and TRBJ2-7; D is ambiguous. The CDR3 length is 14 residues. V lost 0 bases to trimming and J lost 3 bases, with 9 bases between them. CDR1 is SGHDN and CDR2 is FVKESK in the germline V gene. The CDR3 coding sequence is TGTGCCAGCAGCCAAGATTGGATTTGCTACGAGCAGTACTTC. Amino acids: CASSQDWICYEQYF. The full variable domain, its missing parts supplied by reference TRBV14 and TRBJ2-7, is EAGVTQFPSHSVIEKGQTVTLRCDPISGHDNLYWYRRVMGKEIKFLLHFVKESKQDESGMPNNRFLAERTGGTYSTLKVQPAELEDSGVYFCASSQDWICYEQYFGPGTRLTVT.

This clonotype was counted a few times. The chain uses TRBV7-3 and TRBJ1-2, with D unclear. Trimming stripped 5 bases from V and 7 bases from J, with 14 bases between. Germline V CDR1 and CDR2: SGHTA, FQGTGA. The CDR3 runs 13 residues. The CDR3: CASSVAGVAGYTF. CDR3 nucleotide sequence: TGTGCCAGCAGCGTTGCCGGGGTTGCTGGCTACACCTTC.

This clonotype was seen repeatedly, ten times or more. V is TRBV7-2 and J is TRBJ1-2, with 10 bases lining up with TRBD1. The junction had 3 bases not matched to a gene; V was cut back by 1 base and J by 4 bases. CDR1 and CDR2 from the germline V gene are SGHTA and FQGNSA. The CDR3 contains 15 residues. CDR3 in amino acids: CASSLGTGGPYGYTF. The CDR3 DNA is TGTGCCAGCAGCTTAGGGACAGGGGGACCCTATGGCTACACCTTC.

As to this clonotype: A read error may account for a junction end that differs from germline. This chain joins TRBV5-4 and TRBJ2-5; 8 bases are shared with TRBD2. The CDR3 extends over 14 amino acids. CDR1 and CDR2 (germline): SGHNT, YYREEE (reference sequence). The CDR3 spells CACSLSGGMETQYF. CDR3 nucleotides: TGTGCCTGCAGCTTGTCGGGGGGGATGGAGACCCAGTACTTC.

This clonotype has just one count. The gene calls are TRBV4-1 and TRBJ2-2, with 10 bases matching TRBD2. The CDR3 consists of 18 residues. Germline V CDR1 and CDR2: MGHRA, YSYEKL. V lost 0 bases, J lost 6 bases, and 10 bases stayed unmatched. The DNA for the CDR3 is TGCGCCAGCAGCCAAGAGGCGGCGGGACTAGCGAAGTCCGGGGAGCTGTTTTTT. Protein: CASSQEAAGLAKSGELFF.

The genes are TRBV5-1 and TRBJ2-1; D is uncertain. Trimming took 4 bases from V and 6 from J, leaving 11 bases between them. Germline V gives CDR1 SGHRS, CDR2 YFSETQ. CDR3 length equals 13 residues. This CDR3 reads CASSPYYPNEQFF. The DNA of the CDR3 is TGCGCCAGCAGCCCGTACTACCCCAATGAGCAGTTCTTC.

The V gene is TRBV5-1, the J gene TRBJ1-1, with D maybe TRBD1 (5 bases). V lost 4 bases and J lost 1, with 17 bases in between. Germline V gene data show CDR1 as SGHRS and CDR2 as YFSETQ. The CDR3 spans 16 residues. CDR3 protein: CASSPSGGAENTEAFF. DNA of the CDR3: TGCGCCAGCAGCCCCTCTGGTGGGGCAGAGAACACTGAAGCTTTCTTT.

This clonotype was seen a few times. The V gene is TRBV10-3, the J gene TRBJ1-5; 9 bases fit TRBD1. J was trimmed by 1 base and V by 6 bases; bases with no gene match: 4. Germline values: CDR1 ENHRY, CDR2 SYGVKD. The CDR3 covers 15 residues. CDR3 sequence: CAISEDRGSNQPQHF. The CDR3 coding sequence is TGTGCCATCAGCGAGGACAGGGGAAGCAATCAGCCCCAGCATTTT.

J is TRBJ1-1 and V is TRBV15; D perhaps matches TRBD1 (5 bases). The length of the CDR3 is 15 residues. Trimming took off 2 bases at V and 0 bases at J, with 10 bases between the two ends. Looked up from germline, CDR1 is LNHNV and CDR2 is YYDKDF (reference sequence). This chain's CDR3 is CATSRQTAMNTEAFF. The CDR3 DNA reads TGTGCCACCAGCAGACAGACAGCAATGAACACTGAAGCTTTCTTT.

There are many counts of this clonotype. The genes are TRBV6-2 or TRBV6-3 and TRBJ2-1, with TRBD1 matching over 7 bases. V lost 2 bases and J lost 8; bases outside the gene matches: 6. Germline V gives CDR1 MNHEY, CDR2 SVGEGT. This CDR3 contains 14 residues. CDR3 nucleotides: TGTGCCAGCAGTTACCTAGGGGGCTTGGATGAGCAGTTCTTC. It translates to CASSYLGGLDEQFF.